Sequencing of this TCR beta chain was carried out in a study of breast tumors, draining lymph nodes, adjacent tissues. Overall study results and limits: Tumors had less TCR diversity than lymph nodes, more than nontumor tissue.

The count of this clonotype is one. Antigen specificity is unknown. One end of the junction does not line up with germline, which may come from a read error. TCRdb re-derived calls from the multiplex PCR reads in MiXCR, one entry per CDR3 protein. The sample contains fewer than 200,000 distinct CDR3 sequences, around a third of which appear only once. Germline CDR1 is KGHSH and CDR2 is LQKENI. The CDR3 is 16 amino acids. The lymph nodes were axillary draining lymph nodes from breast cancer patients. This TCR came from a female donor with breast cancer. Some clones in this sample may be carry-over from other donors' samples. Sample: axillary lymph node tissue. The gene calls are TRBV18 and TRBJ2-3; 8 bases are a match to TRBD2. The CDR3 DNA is TGTGCCAACTCACCAGTACTAGCGGCTAGCACAGATACGCAGTATTTT. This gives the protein CANSPVLAASTDTQYF.